These 22 T cell receptor beta chains came from one sample sequenced in a study of Ad26.COV2.S vaccination and SARS-CoV-2 variants. As to treatment: roughly 19 received Ad26.COV2.S at low or high dose, single or two shots; five or six received placebo; per-sample allocation not given. The samples date from day 63 after the first vaccine or placebo injection. Using immunoSEQ multiplex PCR, the repertoire was profiled, and TCRdb retains in-frame clones only, with some absent. The sample holds approximately 460,000 clones, 89% seen once. The starting material was peripheral blood, obtained in a trial of Ad26.COV2.S vaccine versus placebo. Receptors originate from a person between 18 and 59 years old who received the Ad26.COV2.S COVID-19 vaccine or a placebo.

This clone was counted between two and nine times. This chain uses TRBV18 with TRBJ1-6, with a possible D match to TRBD1 (6 bases). The CDR3 length is 17 residues. The V end was cut by 2 bases, the J end by 4 bases, with 15 bases between. Germline V gene lookup returns CDR1 KGHSH and CDR2 LQKENI. CDR3 sequence (DNA): TGTGCCAGCTCACCATTCTCACAGGGAATTTATAATTCACCCCTCCACTTT. Translating gives CASSPFSQGIYNSPLHF.

The chain combines TRBV25-1 with TRBJ1-1; 9 nucleotides agree with TRBD1. Germline CDR1 and CDR2: MGHDK and SYGVNS. With V trimmed by 5 bases and J by 5 bases, 6 bases remained unmatched. CDR3 length: 14 amino acids. The DNA of the CDR3 is TGTGCCAGCAGTTGGGGGACAGGGTGGACTGAAGCTTTCTTT. It codes for CASSWGTGWTEAFF.

The chain joins TRBV25-1 to TRBJ1-4; a possible D gene is TRBD1 (5 bases). The V and J ends lost 6 bases and 6 bases respectively, with 11 bases between them. CDR1 MGHDK and CDR2 SYGVNS come from the germline V gene. This CDR3 has 13 residues. The CDR3 protein is CASRTSGDEKLFF. Here the CDR3 DNA reads TGTGCCAGCAGGACCTCGGGGGATGAAAAACTGTTTTTT.

The rearrangement uses TRBV11-2 and TRBJ2-3; 8 positions agree with TRBD2. The V gene's germline CDR1 is SGHAT and CDR2 FQNNGV. V was clipped by 2 bases and J by 10 bases; unmatched bases: 11. The CDR3 has 15 amino acids. The CDR3, as DNA: TGTGCCAGCAGCTTATCGGGACACAGGACTAGCTCGCAGTATTTT. Translation: CASSLSGHRTSSQYF.

The chain uses TRBV5-1 and TRBJ2-3, with 7 bases fitting TRBD2. Germline CDR1 reads SGHRS; CDR2 reads YFSETQ. This CDR3 is built from 15 residues. The V gene end was trimmed by 2 bases and the J gene end by 0 bases; junction bases not matched to a gene: 3. CDR3 nucleotide sequence: TGCGCCAGCAGCTTTTCTAGCGGAAGCACAGATACGCAGTATTTT. Its translation is CASSFSSGSTDTQYF.

The chain joins TRBV29-1 to TRBJ2-5, with TRBD2 matching over 7 bases. CDR3 length: 12 amino acids. CDR1 and CDR2 (germline): SQVTM, ANQGSEA. J was trimmed by 2 bases and V by 6 bases; bases with no gene match: 3. The CDR3 nucleotides are TGCAGCGTGCTCGGGAGGCAAGAGACCCAGTACTTC. It codes for CSVLGRQETQYF.

V and J are TRBV6-5 and TRBJ2-7, with D perhaps TRBD2 (7 bases). V was shortened by 5 bases and J by 5 bases, with 19 bases between the two germline ends. The germline CDR1 and CDR2 sequences are MNHEY and SVGAGI. This CDR3 has 15 amino acids. As DNA, the CDR3 is TGTGCCAGCAGTAGGAAACAGGGACTATACCACGAGCAGTACTTC. Its translation is CASSRKQGLYHEQYF.

J is TRBJ2-2 and V is TRBV5-4; D might be TRBD1 (6 bases). CDR1 and CDR2 (germline): SGHNT, YYREEE (reference sequence). CDR3 length: 17 amino acids. Trimming pared 10 bases from V and 6 bases from J, leaving 28 bases between. CDR3 in amino acids: CALREVGAPQSAGELFF. For the CDR3, the DNA is TGTGCCCTGAGAGAGGTGGGGGCCCCCCAATCCGCCGGGGAGCTGTTTTTT.

DNA of the CDR3: TGTGCCAGCAGTTTAGGCGGACTAGCTCCGGGCCAAGAGACCCAGTACTTC. Its translation is CASSLGGLAPGQETQYF. This rearrangement joins TRBV27 to TRBJ2-5, with 8 bases matching TRBD2. Germline-derived CDR1 and CDR2 are MNHEY and SMNVEV (reference sequence). V trimming: 2 bases; J trimming: 1 base; junction bases outside the gene matches: 9. This CDR3 has 17 residues.

This clone showed up just a few times. V and J are TRBV18 and TRBJ2-7; TRBD1 agrees at 7 bases. The CDR3 runs to 14 residues. Trimming took 4 bases from V and 4 from J; bases not matched to a gene: 7. Germline-derived CDR1 and CDR2 are KGHSH and LQKENI. The CDR3 nucleotides read TGTGCCAGCTCACTCAGACAGGGACCGTACGAGCAGTACTTC. Translated: CASSLRQGPYEQYF.

The rearrangement joins TRBV2 to TRBJ2-5, with D perhaps TRBD2 (6 bases). This CDR3 has 16 residues. The V end was cut by 7 bases, the J end by 9 bases, with 27 bases between. Germline V CDR1 and CDR2: SNHLY, FYNNEI. This chain's CDR3 is CASTVGRFEVGRSQYF. The CDR3 coding sequence is TGTGCCAGCACCGTGGGCAGGTTCGAGGTCGGGAGATCCCAGTACTTC.

The chain links TRBV4-2 to TRBJ2-3; no reliable D call. The V end was cut by 0 bases, the J end by 2 bases, with 6 bases between. Germline loops: CDR1 LGHNA, CDR2 YNFKEQ. The CDR3 loop spans 14 amino acids. The CDR3 coding sequence is TGTGCCAGCAGCCAAGATCTGACCACAGATACGCAGTATTTT. Its translation: CASSQDLTTDTQYF.

The genes are TRBV4-2 and TRBJ2-1, with D tentatively TRBD2 (6 bases). The V end lost 8 bases, the J end lost 0 bases, and 17 bases lay between the germline ends. Germline CDR1 reads LGHNA; CDR2 reads YNFKEQ. There are 16 residues in the CDR3. The CDR3 DNA reads as TGTGCCAGCGTCGGGGGACCCATGAGCTCCTACAATGAGCAGTTCTTC. Protein: CASVGGPMSSYNEQFF.

The rearrangement uses TRBV5-4 and TRBJ2-1; the D gene is possibly TRBD2 (5 bases). Trimming shortened V by 0 bases and J by 8 bases, and 9 bases separated the two germline ends. The germline V gene encodes CDR1 SGHNT and CDR2 YYREEE (reference sequence). The length of the CDR3 is 13 residues. The CDR3 is CASSLGTWDEQFF. Written as DNA, the CDR3 is TGTGCCAGCAGCTTGGGGACTTGGGATGAGCAGTTCTTC.

The chain carries TRBV19 and TRBJ1-2; the D is unclear. Germline V gene data show CDR1 as LNHDA and CDR2 as SQIVND (reference sequence). V lost 3 bases to trimming and J lost 2 bases, with 7 bases between them. The CDR3 loop spans 13 amino acids. The CDR3 DNA sequence: TGTGCCAGTAGTATTACCGTGAACTATGGCTACACCTTC. It codes for CASSITVNYGYTF. Looking up the rest from reference TRBV19 and TRBJ1-2 gives the full variable domain: DGGITQSPKYLFRKEGQNVTLSCEQNLNHDAMYWYRQDPGQGLRLIYYSQIVNDFQKGDIAEGYSVSREKKESFPLTVTSAQKNPTAFYLCASSITVNYGYTFGSGTRLTVV.

This rearrangement joins TRBV28 to TRBJ1-3, with D maybe TRBD1 (5 bases). The CDR3 sequence is 16 residues long. Germline V gene lookup returns CDR1 MDHEN and CDR2 SYDVKM. Trimming stripped 5 bases from V and 2 bases from J, with 16 bases between. The DNA for the CDR3 is TGTGCCAGCAGTCCCCGGGGCCCGATAACTGGAAACACCATATATTTT. Amino acids: CASSPRGPITGNTIYF.

The genes are TRBV18 and TRBJ2-6; maybe TRBD1 (5 bases). The ends were cut back, 4 bases at V and 0 bases at J, with 13 bases in the middle. Germline CDR1 reads KGHSH; CDR2 reads LQKENI. This CDR3 comprises 17 residues. This CDR3 is CASSRGHPSSGANVLTF. CDR3 nucleotide sequence: TGTGCCAGCTCACGTGGACATCCGAGCTCTGGGGCCAACGTCCTGACTTTC.

V gene TRBV7-9 combines with J gene TRBJ2-6; 7 bases are a match to TRBD1. The CDR3 sequence is 18 residues long. Trimming cost V 2 bases and J 0 bases; bases outside gene matches: 7. Germline V gene sequence: CDR1 SEHNR, CDR2 FQNEAQ (reference sequence). CDR3 DNA: TGTGCCAGCAGCTTAAAGGAGACAGGGTACTCTGGGGCCAACGTCCTGACTTTC. It encodes CASSLKETGYSGANVLTF.

The V and J genes are TRBV20-1 and TRBJ2-7; 9 nucleotides line up with TRBD2. CDR3 length equals 16 residues. The germline CDR1 and CDR2 sequences are DFQATT and SNEGSKA (reference sequence). After removal of 3 bases from V and 3 bases from J, the junction contained 12 bases not matched to a gene. CDR3 sequence reads: CSASSVGGGAIYEQYF. CDR3 coding DNA: TGCAGTGCTAGTTCTGTAGGCGGGGGGGCCATCTACGAGCAGTACTTC.

The rearrangement joins TRBV9 to TRBJ2-5, with D possibly TRBD1 on 5 matching bases. The V gene's germline CDR1 is SGDLS and CDR2 YYNGEE. This CDR3 has 14 residues. Deletions cut 1 base from V and 5 bases from J, with 12 bases between. For the CDR3, the DNA is TGTGCCAGCAGCGTAACCCCAAAGGGGGAGACCCAGTACTTC. This codes for CASSVTPKGETQYF. The variable domain in full, completed from reference TRBV9 and TRBJ2-5, reads DSGVTQTPKHLITATGQRVTLRCSPRSGDLSVYWYQQSLDQGLQFLIQYYNGEERAKGNILERFSAQQFPDLHSELNLSSLELGDSALYFCASSVTPKGETQYFGPGTRLLVL.

The V call is TRBV7-2, the J call TRBJ2-5; 7 positions match TRBD2. CDR3 size: 14 residues. Germline values: CDR1 SGHTA, CDR2 FQGNSA. J gave up 2 bases and V 2 bases, and 2 bases lay outside the gene matches. This chain's CDR3 is CASSLMRGQETQYF. CDR3 bases: TGTGCCAGCAGCTTAATGCGGGGGCAAGAGACCCAGTACTTC. The whole variable domain, remainder taken from reference TRBV7-2 and TRBJ2-5, is GAGVSQSPSNKVTEKGKDVELRCDPISGHTALYWYRQSLGQGLEFLIYFQGNSAPDKSGLPSDRFSAERTGGSVSTLTIQRTQQEDSAVYLCASSLMRGQETQYFGPGTRLLVL.

Comments on this clone: The sample has other DNA sequences that encode this CDR3 too. The V gene is TRBV30, the J gene TRBJ1-5, with D perhaps TRBD1 (6 bases). Trimming removed 0 bases from V and 6 bases from J, with 9 bases in between. This CDR3 has 13 residues. Germline V gives CDR1 GTSNPN, CDR2 SVGIG (reference sequence). This CDR3 is CAWSVQGGQPQHF. Written as DNA, the CDR3 is TGTGCCTGGAGTGTACAGGGAGGTCAGCCCCAGCATTTT. Filled out from reference TRBV30 and TRBJ1-5, the complete variable domain reads SQTIHQWPATLVQPVGSPLSLECTVEGTSNPNLYWYRQAAGRGLQLLFYSVGIGQISSEVPQNLSASRPQDRQFILSSKKLLLSDSGFYLCAWSVQGGQPQHFGDGTRLSIL.